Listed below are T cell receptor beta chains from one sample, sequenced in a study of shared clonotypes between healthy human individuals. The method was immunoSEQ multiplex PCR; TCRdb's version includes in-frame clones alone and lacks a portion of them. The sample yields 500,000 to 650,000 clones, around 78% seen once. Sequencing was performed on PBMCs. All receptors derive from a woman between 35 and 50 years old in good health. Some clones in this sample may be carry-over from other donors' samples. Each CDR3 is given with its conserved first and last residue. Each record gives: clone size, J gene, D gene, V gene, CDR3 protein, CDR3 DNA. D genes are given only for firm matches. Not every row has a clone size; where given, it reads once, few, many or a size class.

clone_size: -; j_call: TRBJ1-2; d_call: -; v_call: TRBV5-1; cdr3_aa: CASSFSVMSNYGYTF; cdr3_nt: TGCGCCAGCAGCTTCTCTGTAATGAGTAACTATGGCTACACCTTC
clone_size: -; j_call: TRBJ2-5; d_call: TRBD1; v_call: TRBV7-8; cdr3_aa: CASSRRTGGDETQYF; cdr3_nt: TGTGCCAGCAGCAGACGGACAGGGGGTGACGAGACCCAGTACTTC
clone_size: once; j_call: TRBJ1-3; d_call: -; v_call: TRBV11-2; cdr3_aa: CASSSNGNTIYF; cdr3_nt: TGTGCCAGCAGCTCGAATGGAAACACCATATATTTT
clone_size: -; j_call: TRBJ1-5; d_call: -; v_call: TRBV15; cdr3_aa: CATSIGSNQPQHF; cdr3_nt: TGTGCCACCAGCATTGGAAGCAATCAGCCCCAGCATTTT
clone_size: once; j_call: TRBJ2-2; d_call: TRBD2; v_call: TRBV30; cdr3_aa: CAWTARGSGSRGELFF; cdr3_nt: TGTGCCTGGACCGCCCGAGGTAGCGGGAGTCGCGGGGAGCTGTTTTTT
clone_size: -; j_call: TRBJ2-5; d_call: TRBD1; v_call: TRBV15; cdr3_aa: CATSKGQGAGETQYF; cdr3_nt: TGTGCCACCAGCAAAGGACAGGGGGCGGGAGAGACCCAGTACTTC
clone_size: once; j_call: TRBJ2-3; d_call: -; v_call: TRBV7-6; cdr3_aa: CASSRTRVGTDTQYF; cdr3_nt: TGTGCCAGCAGCCGGACACGGGTGGGCACAGATACGCAGTATTTT
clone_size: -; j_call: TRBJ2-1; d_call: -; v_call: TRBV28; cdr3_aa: CASNSPGHEQFF; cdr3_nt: TGTGCCAGCAACTCCCCGGGTCATGAGCAGTTCTTC
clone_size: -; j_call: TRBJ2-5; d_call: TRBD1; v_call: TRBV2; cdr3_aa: CASQTGFGETQYF; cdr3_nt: TGTGCCAGCCAGACAGGGTTTGGAGAGACCCAGTACTTC
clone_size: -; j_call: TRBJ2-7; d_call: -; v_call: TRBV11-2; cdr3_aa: CASSLASSYEQYF; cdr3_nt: TGTGCCAGCAGCTTAGCTAGCTCCTACGAGCAGTACTTC
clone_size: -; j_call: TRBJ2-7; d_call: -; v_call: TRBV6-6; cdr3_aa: CASSYSGLALGYEQYF; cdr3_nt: TGTGCCAGCAGTTACTCTGGGCTAGCCCTGGGGTACGAGCAGTACTTC
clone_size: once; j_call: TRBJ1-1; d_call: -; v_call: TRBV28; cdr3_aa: CASHLRGTEAFF; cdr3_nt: TGTGCCAGCCACCTCAGGGGAACTGAAGCTTTCTTT
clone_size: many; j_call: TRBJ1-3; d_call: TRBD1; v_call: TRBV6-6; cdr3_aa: CASSWDRASGNTIYF; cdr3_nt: TGTGCCAGCAGTTGGGACAGGGCTTCTGGAAACACCATATATTTT
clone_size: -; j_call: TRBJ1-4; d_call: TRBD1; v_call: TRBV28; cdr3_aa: CASSPRDRGNEKLFF; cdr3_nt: TGTGCCAGCAGTCCACGGGACAGGGGGAATGAAAAACTGTTTTTT
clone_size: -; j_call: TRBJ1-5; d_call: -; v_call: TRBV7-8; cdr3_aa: CASSSLDLGQPQHF; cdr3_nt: TGTGCCAGCAGCTCCTTAGACTTGGGACAGCCCCAGCATTTT
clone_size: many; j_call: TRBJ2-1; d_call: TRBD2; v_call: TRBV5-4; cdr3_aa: CASSQAGGSYNEQFF; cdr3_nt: TGTGCCAGCAGCCAAGCGGGAGGCTCCTACAATGAGCAGTTCTTC
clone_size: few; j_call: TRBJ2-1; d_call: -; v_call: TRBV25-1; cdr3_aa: CASSVTAVYNEQFF; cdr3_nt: TGTGCCAGCAGTGTAACAGCGGTATACAATGAGCAGTTCTTC
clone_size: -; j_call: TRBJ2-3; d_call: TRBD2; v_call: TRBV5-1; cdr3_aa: CASSSISSGPSTDTQYF; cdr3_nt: TGCGCCAGCAGCTCGATCTCTAGCGGCCCCAGCACAGATACGCAGTATTTT
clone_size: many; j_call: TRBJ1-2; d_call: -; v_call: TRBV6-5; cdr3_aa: CASSPSPNYGYTF; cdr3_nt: TGTGCCAGCAGTCCTTCTCCCAACTATGGCTACACCTTC
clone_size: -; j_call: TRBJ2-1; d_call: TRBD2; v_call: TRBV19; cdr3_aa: CASSITSGLAGTAEQFF; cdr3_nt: TGTGCCAGTAGTATTACCTCTGGACTAGCTGGCACCGCTGAGCAGTTCTTC
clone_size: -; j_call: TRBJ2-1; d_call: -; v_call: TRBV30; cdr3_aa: CAWSGKSEQFF; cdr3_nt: TGTGCCTGGAGTGGTAAAAGTGAGCAGTTCTTC
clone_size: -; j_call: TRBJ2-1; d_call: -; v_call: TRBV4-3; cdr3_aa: CASSQWEGSGYNEQFF; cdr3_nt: TGCGCCAGCAGCCAATGGGAAGGGTCAGGCTACAATGAGCAGTTCTTC
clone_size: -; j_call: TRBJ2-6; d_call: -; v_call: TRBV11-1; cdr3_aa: CASSLLGTGANVLTF; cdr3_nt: TGTGCCAGCAGCTTACTAGGGACTGGGGCCAACGTCCTGACTTTC
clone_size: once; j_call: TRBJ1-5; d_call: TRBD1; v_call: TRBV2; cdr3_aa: CASSPGTEYQPQHF; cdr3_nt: TGTGCCAGCAGTCCCGGGACAGAGTATCAGCCCCAGCATTTT
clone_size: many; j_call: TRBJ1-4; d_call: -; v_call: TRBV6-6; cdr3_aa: CASGPYEKLFF; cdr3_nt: TGTGCCAGCGGACCCTATGAAAAACTGTTTTTT
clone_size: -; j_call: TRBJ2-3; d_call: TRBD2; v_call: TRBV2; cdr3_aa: CASSVRLAGTDTQYF; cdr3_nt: TGTGCCAGCAGTGTTAGGCTAGCGGGCACAGATACGCAGTATTTT
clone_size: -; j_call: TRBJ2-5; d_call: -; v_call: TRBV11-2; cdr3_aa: CASSLLTTKETQYF; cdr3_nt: TGTGCCAGCAGTCTACTGACTACTAAAGAGACCCAGTACTTC
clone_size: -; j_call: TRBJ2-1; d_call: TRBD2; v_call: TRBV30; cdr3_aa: CAWWPGLAPDEQFF; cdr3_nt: TGTGCCTGGTGGCCGGGACTAGCGCCTGATGAGCAGTTCTTC
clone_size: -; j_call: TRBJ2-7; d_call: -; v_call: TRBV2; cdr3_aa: CASSEGFTEQYF; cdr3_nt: TGTGCCAGCAGTGAAGGGTTTACCGAGCAGTACTTC
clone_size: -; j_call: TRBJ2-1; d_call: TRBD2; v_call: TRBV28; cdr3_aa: CASIQLAGRAPPYNEQFF; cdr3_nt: TGTGCCAGCATTCAACTAGCGGGAAGGGCTCCACCCTACAATGAGCAGTTCTTC
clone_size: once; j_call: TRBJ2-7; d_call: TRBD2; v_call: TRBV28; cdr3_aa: CASSAGGPLYEQYF; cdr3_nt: TGTGCCAGCAGCGCGGGAGGGCCCTTATACGAGCAGTACTTC
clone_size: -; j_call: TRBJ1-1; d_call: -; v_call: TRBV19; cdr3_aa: CASSIDWDRTEAFF; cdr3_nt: TGTGCCAGTAGTATAGATTGGGATCGCACTGAAGCTTTCTTT
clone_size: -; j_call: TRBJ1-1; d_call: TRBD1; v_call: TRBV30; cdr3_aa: CAWSARDRNTEAFF; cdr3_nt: TGTGCCTGGAGCGCTCGGGACAGGAACACTGAAGCTTTCTTT
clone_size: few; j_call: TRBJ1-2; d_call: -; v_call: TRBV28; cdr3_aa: CASSLRQLGYTF; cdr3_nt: TGTGCCAGCAGTTTAAGACAACTTGGCTACACCTTC
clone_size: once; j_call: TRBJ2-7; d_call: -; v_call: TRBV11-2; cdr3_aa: CASSPDSLLGYEQYF; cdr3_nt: TGTGCCAGCAGCCCCGATTCCCTCCTCGGGTACGAGCAGTACTTC
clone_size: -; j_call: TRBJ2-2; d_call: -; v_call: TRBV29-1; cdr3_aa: CSVVDTTSNTGELFF; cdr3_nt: TGCAGCGTAGTGGACACAACCTCGAACACCGGGGAGCTGTTTTTT
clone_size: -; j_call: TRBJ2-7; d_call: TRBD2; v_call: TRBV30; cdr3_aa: CAWNRIAGGPQEQYF; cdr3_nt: TGTGCCTGGAATCGGATAGCGGGAGGGCCGCAAGAGCAGTACTTC
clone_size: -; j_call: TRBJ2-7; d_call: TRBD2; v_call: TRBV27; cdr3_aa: CASSWGGNEQYF; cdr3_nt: TGTGCCAGCAGTTGGGGAGGGAACGAGCAGTACTTC
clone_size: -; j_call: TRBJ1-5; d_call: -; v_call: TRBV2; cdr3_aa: CASSALPEGVGNQPQHF; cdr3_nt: TGTGCCAGCAGTGCGCTCCCCGAGGGGGTAGGGAATCAGCCCCAGCATTTT
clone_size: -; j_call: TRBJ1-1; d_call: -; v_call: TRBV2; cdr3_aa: CASSAVDPGVMNTEAFF; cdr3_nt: TGTGCCAGCAGTGCGGTAGATCCTGGAGTTATGAACACTGAAGCTTTCTTT
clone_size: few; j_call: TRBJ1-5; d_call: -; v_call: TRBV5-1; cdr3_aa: CASSLGANQPQHF; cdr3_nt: TGCGCCAGCAGCTTAGGGGCAAATCAGCCCCAGCATTTT
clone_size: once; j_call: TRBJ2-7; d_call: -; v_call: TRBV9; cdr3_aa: CASSPRVSSYEQYF; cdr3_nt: TGTGCCAGCAGTCCGCGTGTTAGCTCCTACGAGCAGTACTTC
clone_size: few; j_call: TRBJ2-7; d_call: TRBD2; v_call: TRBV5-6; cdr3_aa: CASSLARPSGTYEQYF; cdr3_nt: TGTGCCAGCAGCTTGGCCAGGCCTAGCGGAACCTACGAGCAGTACTTC
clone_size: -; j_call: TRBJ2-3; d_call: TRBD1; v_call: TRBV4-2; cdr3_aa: CASSQDGQGVVYF; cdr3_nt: TGTGCCAGCAGCCAAGATGGGCAGGGGGTGGTGTATTTT
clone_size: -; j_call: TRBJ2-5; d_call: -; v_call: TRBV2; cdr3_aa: CASSEVTEKYF; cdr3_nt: TGTGCCAGCAGTGAAGTGACCGAAAAGTACTTC
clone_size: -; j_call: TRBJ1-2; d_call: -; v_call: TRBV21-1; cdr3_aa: CASSRRRDRGYCGYTF; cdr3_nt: TGTGCCAGCAGCCGTAGACGGGACAGGGGGTATTGTGGCTACACCTTC
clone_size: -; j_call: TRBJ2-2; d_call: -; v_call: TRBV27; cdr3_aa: CASSLSRPSLAGELFF; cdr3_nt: TGTGCCAGCAGTTTATCCCGGCCATCCTTGGCCGGGGAGCTGTTTTTT
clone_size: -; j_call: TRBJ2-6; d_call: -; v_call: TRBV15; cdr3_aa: CATSIISGANVLTF; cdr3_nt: TGTGCCACCAGCATAATTTCTGGGGCCAACGTCCTGACTTTC
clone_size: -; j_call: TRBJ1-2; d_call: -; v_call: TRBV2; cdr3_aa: CASSDWAGTDF; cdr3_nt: TGTGCCAGCAGTGATTGGGCAGGAACTGACTTC